The 3 T cell receptor beta chains given below trace back to one sample, sequenced in a study of shared clonotypes between healthy human individuals. Sequencing used immunoSEQ multiplex PCR; TCRdb keeps in-frame clones, though not all of them. Of roughly 1.4 million clones listed, approximately 98.5% are singletons. Sequences were obtained from naive CD4+ T cells sorted from blood. Regarding subset: CD45RA+ positively selected. Every receptor here comes from a man aged 25-45 years in good health.

As regards this clone: The sample contains more than one DNA sequence encoding this CDR3. V gene TRBV5-1 combines with J gene TRBJ1-1; D may be TRBD1 (5 bases). This CDR3 spans 14 amino acids. Germline lookup yields CDR1 SGHRS and CDR2 YFSETQ. Trimming removed 0 bases from V and 1 base from J, with 7 bases in between. The CDR3 DNA sequence: TGCGCCAGCAGCTTGGGGGGACGGAACACTGAAGCTTTCTTT. Protein sequence: CASSLGGRNTEAFF.

V is TRBV11-2 and J is TRBJ2-5, with D perhaps TRBD2 (5 bases). The CDR3 runs to 16 residues. V was shortened by 1 base and J by 2 bases, with 14 bases between the two germline ends. Germline-derived CDR1 and CDR2 are SGHAT and FQNNGV. Here the CDR3 DNA reads TGTGCCAGCAGCTTAGTGGCCGGGGTCGGGCAAGAGACCCAGTACTTC. This sequence encodes CASSLVAGVGQETQYF.

The V and J genes are TRBV7-2 and TRBJ2-6; 7 bases are a match to TRBD1. CDR1 and CDR2 (germline): SGHTA, FQGNSA. J was trimmed by 2 bases and V by 5 bases; bases with no gene match: 3. This CDR3 has 15 amino acids. DNA of the CDR3: TGTGCCAGCAGCCCACAGGGGACTGGGGCCAACGTCCTGACTTTC. Translation gives CASSPQGTGANVLTF. Full variable domain (outside the CDR3, taken from reference TRBV7-2 and TRBJ2-6): GAGVSQSPSNKVTEKGKDVELRCDPISGHTALYWYRQSLGQGLEFLIYFQGNSAPDKSGLPSDRFSAERTGGSVSTLTIQRTQQEDSAVYLCASSPQGTGANVLTFGAGSRLTVL.